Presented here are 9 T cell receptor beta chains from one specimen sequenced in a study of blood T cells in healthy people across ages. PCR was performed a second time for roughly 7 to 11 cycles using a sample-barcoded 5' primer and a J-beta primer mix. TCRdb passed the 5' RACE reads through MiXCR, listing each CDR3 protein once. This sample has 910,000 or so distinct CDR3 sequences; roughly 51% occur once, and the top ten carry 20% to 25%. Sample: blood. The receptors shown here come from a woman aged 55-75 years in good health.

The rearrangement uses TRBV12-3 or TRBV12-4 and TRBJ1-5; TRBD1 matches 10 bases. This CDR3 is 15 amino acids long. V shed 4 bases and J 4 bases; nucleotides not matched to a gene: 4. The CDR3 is CASSSGTGENQPQHF. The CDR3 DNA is TGTGCCAGCAGTTCCGGGACAGGGGAAAATCAGCCCCAGCATTTT.

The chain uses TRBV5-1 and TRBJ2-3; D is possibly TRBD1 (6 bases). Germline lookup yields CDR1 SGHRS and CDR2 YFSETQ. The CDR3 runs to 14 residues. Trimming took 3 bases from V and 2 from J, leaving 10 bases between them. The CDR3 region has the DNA TGCGCCAGCAGCTCAGGACAGAACACAGATACGCAGTATTTT. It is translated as CASSSGQNTDTQYF.

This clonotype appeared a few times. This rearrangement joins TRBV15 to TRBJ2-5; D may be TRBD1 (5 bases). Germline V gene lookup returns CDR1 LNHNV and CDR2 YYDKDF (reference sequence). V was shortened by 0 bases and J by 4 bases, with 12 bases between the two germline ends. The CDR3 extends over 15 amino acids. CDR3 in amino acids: CATSRDTGRAETQYF. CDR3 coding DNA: TGTGCCACCAGCAGAGACACAGGTCGCGCAGAGACCCAGTACTTC.

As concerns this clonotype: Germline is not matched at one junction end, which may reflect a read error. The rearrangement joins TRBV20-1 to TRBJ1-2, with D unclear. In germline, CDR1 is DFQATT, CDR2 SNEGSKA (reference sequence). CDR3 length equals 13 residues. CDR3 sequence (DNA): TGTAGTGCTAATGGGCCAGTTAACTATGGCTACACCTTC. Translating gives CSANGPVNYGYTF.

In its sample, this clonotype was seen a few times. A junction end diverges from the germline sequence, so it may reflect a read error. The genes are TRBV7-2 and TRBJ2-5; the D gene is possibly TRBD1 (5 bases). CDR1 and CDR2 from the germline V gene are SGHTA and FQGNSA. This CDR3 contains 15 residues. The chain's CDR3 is CASRAGHTFQETRYF. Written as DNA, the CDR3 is TGTGCCAGCAGGGCTGGACACACCTTCCAAGAGACCCGGTACTTC.

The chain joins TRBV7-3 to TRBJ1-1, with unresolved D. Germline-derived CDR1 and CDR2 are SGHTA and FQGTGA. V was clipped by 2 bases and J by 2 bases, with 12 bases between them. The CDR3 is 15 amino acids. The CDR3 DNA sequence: TGTGCCAGCAGCTTAGATGCGGCGGAAAACACTGAAGCTTTCTTT. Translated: CASSLDAAENTEAFF.

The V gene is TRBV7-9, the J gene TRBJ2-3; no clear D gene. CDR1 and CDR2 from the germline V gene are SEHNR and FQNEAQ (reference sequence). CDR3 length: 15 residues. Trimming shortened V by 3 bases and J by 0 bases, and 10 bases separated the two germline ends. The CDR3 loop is CASSLERSSTDTQYF. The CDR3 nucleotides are TGTGCCAGCAGCTTGGAGCGATCTAGCACAGATACGCAGTATTTT.

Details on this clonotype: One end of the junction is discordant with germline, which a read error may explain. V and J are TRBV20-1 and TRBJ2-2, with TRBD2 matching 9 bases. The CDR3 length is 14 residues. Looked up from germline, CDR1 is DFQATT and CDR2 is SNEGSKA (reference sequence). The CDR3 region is CSAQREANTGGLFF. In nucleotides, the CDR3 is TGCAGTGCGCAGCGGGAGGCCAACACCGGGGGGCTGTTTTTT.

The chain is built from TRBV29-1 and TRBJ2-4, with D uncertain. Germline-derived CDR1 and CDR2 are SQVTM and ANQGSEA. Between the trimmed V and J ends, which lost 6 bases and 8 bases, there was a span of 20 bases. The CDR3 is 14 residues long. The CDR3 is CSVAADSNLDIQYF. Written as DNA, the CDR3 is TGCAGCGTCGCGGCCGACTCGAACCTAGACATTCAGTACTTC.